This T cell receptor (beta chain) was sequenced in a study of blood T cell repertoires in COVID-19. Study-wide context: The United States, Italy and Spain provided the acute and convalescent COVID-19 samples. From T cells, B-cell-depleted T cells, or PBMCs came the material, which was cDNA or gDNA.

CDR1 SGHNT and CDR2 YENEEA come from the germline V gene. The CDR3 covers 15 residues. The V gene end was trimmed by 5 bases and the J gene end by 4 bases; junction bases not matched to a gene: 6. Using immunoSEQ multiplex PCR, the repertoire was profiled, and TCRdb retains in-frame clones only, with some absent. The sample shows over 35,000 clones, about nine tenths of them seen only once. The specimen was peripheral blood. This chain joins TRBV11-3 and TRBJ2-1; 9 bases map to TRBD1. This clonotype was sampled from a man aged 55 to 69 with active COVID-19. The CDR3 coding sequence is TGTGCCAGCAGCCCAGACAGGGGGAGATACAATGAGCAGTTCTTC. Translating it yields CASSPDRGRYNEQFF.